This T cell receptor beta chain was profiled in a study of response to subunit inactivated influenza vaccine. TCRdb reprocessed the RT-PCR reads via MiXCR and lists one record per CDR3 protein. The sample has approximately 500,000 distinct CDR3 sequences, approximately 22% seen once. The same data also went into a second study, on T cells expressing NK-cell markers. Per that study: A 5'RACE template switching approach incorporating UMIs was used to make TCR beta cDNA. The authors derived TCR beta repertoires from sorted CD3+CD56+NKG2C+, CD3+CD56+NKG2C- and CD3+CD56-NKG2C+ T cells. Out of eight donors sequenced, seven tested HCMV-seropositive and the remaining one seronegative.

The TCR was taken from a man aged 50 to 59 who received an inactivated influenza vaccine. The starting material was CD4+ T cells sorted from PBMCs, obtained 11 to 12 days after vaccination.

The CDR3 bases are TGTGCCAGCAGCTTAGCGCTCTTCCCTTCGACAGGGCATCTCTACGAGCAGTACTTC. Its translation: CASSLALFPSTGHLYEQYF. V is TRBV7-8 and J is TRBJ2-7; 7 nucleotides align to TRBD1. Germline CDR1 and CDR2: SGHVS and FQNEAQ. The CDR3 length is 19 residues. After removal of 0 bases from V and 3 bases from J, the junction contained 17 bases not matched to a gene. The full variable domain, rest sourced from reference TRBV7-8 and TRBJ2-7, is GAGVSQSPRYKVAKRGQDVALRCDPISGHVSLFWYQQALGQGPEFLTYFQNEAQLDKSGLPSDRFFAERPEGSVSTLKIQRTQQEDSAVYLCASSLALFPSTGHLYEQYFGPGTRLTVT.